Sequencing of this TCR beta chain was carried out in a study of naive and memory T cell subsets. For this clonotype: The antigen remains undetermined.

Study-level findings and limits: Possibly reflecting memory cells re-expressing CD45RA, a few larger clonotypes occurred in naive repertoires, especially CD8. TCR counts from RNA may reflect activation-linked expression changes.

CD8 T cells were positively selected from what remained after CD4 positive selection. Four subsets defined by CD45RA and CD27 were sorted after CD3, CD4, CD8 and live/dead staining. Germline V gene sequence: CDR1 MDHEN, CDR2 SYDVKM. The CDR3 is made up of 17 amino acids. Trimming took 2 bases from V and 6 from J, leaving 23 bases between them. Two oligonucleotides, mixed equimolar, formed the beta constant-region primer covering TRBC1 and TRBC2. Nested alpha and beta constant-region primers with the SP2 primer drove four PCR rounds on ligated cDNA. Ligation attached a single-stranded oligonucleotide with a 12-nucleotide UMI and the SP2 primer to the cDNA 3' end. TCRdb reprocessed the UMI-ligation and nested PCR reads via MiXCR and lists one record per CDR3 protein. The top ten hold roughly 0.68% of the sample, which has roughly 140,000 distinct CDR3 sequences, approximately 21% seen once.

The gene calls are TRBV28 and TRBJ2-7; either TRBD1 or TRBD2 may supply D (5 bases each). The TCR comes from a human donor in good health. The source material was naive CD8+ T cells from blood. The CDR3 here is CASSLVSGTVLSSEQYF. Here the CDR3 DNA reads TGTGCCAGCAGTTTAGTAAGTGGGACCGTACTTTCGTCCGAGCAGTACTTC. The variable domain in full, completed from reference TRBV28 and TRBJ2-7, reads DVKVTQSSRYLVKRTGEKVFLECVQDMDHENMFWYRQDPGLGLRLIYFSYDVKMKEKGDIPEGYSVSREKKERFSLILESASTNQTSMYLCASSLVSGTVLSSEQYFGPGTRLTVT.